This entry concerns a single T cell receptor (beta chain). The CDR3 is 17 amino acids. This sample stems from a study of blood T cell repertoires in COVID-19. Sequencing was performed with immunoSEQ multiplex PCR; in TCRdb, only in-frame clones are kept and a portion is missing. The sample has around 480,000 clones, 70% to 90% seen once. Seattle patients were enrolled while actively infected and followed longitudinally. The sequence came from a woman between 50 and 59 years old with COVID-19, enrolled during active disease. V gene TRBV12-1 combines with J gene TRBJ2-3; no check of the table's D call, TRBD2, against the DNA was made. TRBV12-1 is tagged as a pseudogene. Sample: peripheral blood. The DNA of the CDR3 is TGTGCCAGCAGCTTGGTGCTAGGTGGCGGGGGGTCTGATACGCAGTATTTT. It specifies CASSLVLGGGGSDTQYF.